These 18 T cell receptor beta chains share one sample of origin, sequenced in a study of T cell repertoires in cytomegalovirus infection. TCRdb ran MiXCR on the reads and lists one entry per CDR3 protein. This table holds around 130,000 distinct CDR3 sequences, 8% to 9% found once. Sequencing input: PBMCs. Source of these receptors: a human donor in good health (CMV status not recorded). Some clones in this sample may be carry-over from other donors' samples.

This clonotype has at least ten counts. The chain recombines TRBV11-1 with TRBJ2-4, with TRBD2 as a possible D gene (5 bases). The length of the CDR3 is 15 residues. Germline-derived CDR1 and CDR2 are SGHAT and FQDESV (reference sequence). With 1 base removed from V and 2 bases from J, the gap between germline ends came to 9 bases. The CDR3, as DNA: TGTGCCAGCAGCTTAGTTGGGGAGCCCAAAAACATTCAGTACTTC. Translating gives CASSLVGEPKNIQYF.

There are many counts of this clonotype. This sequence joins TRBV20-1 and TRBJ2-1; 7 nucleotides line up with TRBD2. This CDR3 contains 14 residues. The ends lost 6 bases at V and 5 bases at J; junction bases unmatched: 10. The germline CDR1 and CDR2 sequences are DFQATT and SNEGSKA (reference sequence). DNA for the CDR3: TGCAGTGCAATAGGCGAGCGGGGAGACAATGAGCAGTTCTTC. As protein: CSAIGERGDNEQFF.

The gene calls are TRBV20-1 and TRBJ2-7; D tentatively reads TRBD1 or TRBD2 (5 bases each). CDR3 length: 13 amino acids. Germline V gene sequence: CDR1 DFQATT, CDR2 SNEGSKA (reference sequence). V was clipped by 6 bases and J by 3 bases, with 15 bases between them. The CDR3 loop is CSAPRDGSYEQYF. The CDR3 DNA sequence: TGCAGTGCGCCCCGGGACGGAAGCTACGAGCAGTACTTC.

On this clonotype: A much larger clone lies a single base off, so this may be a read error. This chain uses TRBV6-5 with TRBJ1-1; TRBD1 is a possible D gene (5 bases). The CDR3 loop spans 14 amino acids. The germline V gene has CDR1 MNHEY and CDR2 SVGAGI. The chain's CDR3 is CGSSTFAGETEAFF. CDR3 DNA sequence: TGTGGCAGCAGTACCTTTGCGGGGGAAACTGAAGCTTTCTTT.

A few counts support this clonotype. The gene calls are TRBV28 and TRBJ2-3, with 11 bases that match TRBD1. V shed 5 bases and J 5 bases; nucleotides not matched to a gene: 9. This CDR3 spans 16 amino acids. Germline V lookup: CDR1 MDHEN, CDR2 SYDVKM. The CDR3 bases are TGTGCCAGCAGTCCGACCGGGACAGGGGGTGGAGATACGCAGTATTTT. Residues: CASSPTGTGGGDTQYF. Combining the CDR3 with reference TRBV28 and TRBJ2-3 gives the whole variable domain DVKVTQSSRYLVKRTGEKVFLECVQDMDHENMFWYRQDPGLGLRLIYFSYDVKMKEKGDIPEGYSVSREKKERFSLILESASTNQTSMYLCASSPTGTGGGDTQYFGPGTRLTVL.

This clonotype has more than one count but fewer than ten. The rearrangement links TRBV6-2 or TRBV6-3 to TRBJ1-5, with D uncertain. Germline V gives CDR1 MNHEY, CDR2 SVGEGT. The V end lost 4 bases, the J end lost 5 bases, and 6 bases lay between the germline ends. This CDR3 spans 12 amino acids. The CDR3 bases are TGTGCCAGCAGTTTTCCTTATCAGCCCCAGCATTTT. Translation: CASSFPYQPQHF.

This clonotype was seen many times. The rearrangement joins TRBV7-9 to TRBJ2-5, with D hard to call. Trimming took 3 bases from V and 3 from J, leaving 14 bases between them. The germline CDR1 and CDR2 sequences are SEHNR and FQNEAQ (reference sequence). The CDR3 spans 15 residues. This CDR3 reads CASSFPPLKKETQYF. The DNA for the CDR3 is TGTGCCAGCAGCTTCCCCCCCTTAAAGAAAGAGACCCAGTACTTC.

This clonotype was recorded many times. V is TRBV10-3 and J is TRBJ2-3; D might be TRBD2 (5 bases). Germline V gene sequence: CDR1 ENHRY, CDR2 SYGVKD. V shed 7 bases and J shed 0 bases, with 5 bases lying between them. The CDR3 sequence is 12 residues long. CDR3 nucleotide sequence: TGTGCCATCACGGGGAGCACAGATACGCAGTATTTT. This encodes CAITGSTDTQYF.

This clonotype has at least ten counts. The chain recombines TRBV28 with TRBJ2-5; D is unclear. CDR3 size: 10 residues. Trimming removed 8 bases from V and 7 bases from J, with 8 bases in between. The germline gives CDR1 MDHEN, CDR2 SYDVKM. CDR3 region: CASGLGTQYF. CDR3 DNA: TGTGCCAGCGGCCTGGGGACCCAGTACTTC.

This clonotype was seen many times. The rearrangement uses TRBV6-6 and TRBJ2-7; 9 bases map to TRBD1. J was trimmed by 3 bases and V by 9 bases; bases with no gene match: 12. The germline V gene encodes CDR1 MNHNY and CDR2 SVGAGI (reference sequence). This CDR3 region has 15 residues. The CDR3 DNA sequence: TGTGCCAGTGCGCTACAGGGACAGGGAGGCTACGAGCAGTACTTC. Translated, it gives CASALQGQGGYEQYF.

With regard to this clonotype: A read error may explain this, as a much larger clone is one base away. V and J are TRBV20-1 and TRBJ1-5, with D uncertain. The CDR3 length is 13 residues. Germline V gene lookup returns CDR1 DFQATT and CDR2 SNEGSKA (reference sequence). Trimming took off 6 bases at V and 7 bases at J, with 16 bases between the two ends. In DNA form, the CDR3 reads TGCAGTGCGGCGGGGTCAATGCTACAGCCCCAGCATTTT. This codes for CSAAGSMLQPQHF.

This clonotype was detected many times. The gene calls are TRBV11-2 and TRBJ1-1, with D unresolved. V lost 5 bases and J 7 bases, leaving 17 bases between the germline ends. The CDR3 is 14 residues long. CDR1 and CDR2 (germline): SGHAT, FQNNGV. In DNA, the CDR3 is TGTGCCAGCAGCCCAGATCTGGTACAGAATGAAGCTTTCTTT. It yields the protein CASSPDLVQNEAFF.

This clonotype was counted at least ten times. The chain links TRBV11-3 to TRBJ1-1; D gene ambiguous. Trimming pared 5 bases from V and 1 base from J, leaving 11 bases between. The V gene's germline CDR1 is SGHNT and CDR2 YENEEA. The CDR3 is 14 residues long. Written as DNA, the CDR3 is TGTGCCAGCAGCGAGGACGGACCGAACACTGAAGCTTTCTTT. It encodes CASSEDGPNTEAFF.

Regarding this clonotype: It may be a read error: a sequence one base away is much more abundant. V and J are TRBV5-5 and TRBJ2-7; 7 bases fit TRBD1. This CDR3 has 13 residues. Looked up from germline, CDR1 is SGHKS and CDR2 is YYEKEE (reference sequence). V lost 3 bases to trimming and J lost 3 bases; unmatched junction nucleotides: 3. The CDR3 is CASSSRDSYEQYF. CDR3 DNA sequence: TGTGCCAGCAGCTCCCGGGACAGCTACGAGCAGTACTTC.

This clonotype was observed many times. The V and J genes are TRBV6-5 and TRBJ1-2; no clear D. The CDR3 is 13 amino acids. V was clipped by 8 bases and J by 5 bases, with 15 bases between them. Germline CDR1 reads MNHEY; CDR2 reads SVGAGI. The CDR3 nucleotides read TGTGCCAGCGGCCGCCTAGACCCGTATGGCTACACCTTC. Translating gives CASGRLDPYGYTF.

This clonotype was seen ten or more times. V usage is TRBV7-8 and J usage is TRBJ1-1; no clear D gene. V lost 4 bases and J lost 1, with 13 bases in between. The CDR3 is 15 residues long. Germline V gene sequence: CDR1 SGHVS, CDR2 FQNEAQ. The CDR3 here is CASSSGLGKNTEAFF. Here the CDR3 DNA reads TGTGCCAGCAGCTCCGGGTTAGGGAAGAACACTGAAGCTTTCTTT.

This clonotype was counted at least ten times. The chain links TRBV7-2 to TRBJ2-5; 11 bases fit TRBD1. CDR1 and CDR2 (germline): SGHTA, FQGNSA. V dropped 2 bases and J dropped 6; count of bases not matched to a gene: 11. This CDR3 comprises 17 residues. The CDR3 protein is CASSLTGWTGGLKTQYF. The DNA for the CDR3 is TGTGCCAGCAGCTTAACGGGTTGGACAGGGGGCCTGAAGACCCAGTACTTC.

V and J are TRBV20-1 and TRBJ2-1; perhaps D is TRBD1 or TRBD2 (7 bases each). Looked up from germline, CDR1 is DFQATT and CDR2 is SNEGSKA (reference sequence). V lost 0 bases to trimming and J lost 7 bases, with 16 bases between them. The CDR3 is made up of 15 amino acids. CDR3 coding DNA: TGCAGTGCTAGAGAATCAGGGGGGGGGCTTAATGAGCAGTTCTTC. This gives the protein CSARESGGGLNEQFF.